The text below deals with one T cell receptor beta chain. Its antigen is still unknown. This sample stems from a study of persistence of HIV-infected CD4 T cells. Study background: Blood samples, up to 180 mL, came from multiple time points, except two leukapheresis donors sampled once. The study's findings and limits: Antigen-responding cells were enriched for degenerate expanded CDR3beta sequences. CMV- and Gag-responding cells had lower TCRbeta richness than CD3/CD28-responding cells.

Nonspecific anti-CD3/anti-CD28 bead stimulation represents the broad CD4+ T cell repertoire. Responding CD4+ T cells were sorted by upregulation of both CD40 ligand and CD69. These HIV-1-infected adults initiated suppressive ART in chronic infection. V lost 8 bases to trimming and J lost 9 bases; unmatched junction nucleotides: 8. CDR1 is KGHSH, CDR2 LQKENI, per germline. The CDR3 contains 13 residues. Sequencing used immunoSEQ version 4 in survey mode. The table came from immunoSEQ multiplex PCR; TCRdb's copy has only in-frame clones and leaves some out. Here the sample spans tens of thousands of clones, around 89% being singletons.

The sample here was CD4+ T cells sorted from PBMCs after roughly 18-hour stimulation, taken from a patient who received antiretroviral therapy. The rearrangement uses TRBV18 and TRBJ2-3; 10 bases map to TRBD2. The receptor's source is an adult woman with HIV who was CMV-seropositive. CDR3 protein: CASKGTSGDTQYF. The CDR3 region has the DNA TGTGCCAGCAAAGGCACTAGCGGGGACACGCAGTATTTT.